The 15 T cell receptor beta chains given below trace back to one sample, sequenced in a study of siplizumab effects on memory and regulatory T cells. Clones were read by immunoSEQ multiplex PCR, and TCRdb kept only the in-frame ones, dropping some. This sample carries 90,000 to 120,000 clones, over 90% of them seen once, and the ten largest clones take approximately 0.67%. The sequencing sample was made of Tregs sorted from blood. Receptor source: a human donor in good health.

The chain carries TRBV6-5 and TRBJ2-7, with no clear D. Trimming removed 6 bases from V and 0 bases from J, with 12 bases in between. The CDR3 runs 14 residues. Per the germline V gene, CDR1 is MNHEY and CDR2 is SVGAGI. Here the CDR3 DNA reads TGTGCCAGCAGAGAGGACGGCTTCTCCTACGAGCAGTACTTC. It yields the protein CASREDGFSYEQYF.

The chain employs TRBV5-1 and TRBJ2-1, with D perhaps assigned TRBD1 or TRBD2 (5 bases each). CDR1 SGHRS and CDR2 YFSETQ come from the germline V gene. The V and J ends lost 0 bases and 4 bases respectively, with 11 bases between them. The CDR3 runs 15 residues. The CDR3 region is CASSLEGSRYNEQFF. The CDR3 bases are TGCGCCAGCAGCTTGGAGGGGAGTAGGTACAATGAGCAGTTCTTC.

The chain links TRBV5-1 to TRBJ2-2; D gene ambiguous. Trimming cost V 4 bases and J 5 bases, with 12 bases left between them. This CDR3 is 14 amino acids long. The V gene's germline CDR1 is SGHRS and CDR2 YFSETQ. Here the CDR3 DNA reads TGCGCCAGCAGCCCCGACATTCCAACCGGGGAGCTGTTTTTT. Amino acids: CASSPDIPTGELFF.

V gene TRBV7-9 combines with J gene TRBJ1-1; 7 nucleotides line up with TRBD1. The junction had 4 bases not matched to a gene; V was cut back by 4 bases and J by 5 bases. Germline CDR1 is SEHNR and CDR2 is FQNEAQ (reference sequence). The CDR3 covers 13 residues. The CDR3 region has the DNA TGTGCCAGCAGCTACCCAGGGGGAACTGAAGCTTTCTTT. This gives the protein CASSYPGGTEAFF. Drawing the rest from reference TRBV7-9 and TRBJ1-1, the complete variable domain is DTGVSQNPRHKITKRGQNVTFRCDPISEHNRLYWYRQTLGQGPEFLTYFQNEAQLEKSRLLSDRFSAERPKGSFSTLEIQRTEQGDSAMYLCASSYPGGTEAFFGQGTRLTVV.

CDR3 amino acids: CASSQDLWDASSYNEQFF. In nucleotides, the CDR3 is TGCGCCAGCAGCCAAGATCTCTGGGACGCGAGCTCCTACAATGAGCAGTTCTTC. The chain uses TRBV4-1 and TRBJ2-1; D could derive from TRBD1 or TRBD2 (5 bases each). CDR1 and CDR2 from the germline V gene are MGHRA and YSYEKL. This CDR3 is built from 18 residues. The V end lost 0 bases, the J end lost 0 bases, and 15 bases lay between the germline ends.

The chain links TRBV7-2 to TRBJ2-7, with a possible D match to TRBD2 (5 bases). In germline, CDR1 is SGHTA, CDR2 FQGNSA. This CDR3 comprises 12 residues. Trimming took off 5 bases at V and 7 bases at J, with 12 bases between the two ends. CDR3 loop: CASSPGRREQYF. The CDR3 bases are TGTGCCAGCAGCCCCGGGCGGAGGGAGCAGTACTTC. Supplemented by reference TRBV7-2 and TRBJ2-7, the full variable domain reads GAGVSQSPSNKVTEKGKDVELRCDPISGHTALYWYRQSLGQGLEFLIYFQGNSAPDKSGLPSDRFSAERTGGSVSTLTIQRTQQEDSAVYLCASSPGRREQYFGPGTRLTVT.

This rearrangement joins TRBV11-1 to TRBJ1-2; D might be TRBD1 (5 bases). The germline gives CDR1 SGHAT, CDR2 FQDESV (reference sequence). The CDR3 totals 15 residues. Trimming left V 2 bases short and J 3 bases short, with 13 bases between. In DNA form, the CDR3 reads TGTGCCAGCAGCTTATCGGCAGGGAAGGACTATGGCTACACCTTC. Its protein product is CASSLSAGKDYGYTF.

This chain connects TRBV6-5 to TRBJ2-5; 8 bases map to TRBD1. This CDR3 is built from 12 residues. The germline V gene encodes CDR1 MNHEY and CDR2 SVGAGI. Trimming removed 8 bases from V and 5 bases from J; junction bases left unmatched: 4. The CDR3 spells CASRTGRETQYF. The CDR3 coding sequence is TGTGCCAGCCGGACAGGGAGGGAGACCCAGTACTTC.

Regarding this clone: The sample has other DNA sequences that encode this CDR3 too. This chain's CDR3 is CASSLAGGRETQYF. The CDR3 DNA sequence: TGCGCCAGCAGCTTGGCGGGGGGCCGAGAGACCCAGTACTTC. The V and J genes are TRBV5-1 and TRBJ2-5; D possibly corresponds to TRBD2 (7 bases). CDR1 is SGHRS, CDR2 YFSETQ, per germline. Deletions cut 0 bases from V and 4 bases from J, with 10 bases between. This CDR3 region has 14 residues.

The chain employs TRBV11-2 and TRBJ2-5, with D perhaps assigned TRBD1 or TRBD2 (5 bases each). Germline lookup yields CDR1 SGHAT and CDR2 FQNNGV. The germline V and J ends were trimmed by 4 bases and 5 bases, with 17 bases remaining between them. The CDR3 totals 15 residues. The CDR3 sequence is CASSSGPTSIETQYF. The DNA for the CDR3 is TGTGCCAGCAGCTCGGGACCGACCTCCATCGAGACCCAGTACTTC.

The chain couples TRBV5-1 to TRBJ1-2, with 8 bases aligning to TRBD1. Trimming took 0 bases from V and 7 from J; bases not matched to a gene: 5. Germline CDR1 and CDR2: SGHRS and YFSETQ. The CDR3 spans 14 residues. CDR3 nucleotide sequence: TGCGCCAGCAGCTTGGTGACGGACAGGGCTGGCTACACCTTC. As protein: CASSLVTDRAGYTF.

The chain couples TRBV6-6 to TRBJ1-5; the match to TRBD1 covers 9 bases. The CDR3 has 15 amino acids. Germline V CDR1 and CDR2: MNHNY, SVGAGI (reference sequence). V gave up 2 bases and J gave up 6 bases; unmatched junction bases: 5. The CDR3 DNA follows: TGTGCCAGCAGTTACGGCGGGACAGGGTTTCAGCCCCAGCATTTT. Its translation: CASSYGGTGFQPQHF.

In nucleotides, the CDR3 is TGTGCCAGCAGCCTTCGGGTACCCTACGAGCAGTACTTC. Protein product: CASSLRVPYEQYF. The chain is built from TRBV2 and TRBJ2-7; D gene uncertain. V lost 6 bases to trimming and J lost 2 bases, with 11 bases between them. CDR1 is SNHLY and CDR2 is FYNNEI in the germline V gene. This CDR3 region has 13 residues.

This CDR3 is CASTAYNEQFF. CDR3 nucleotides: TGTGCCAGTACAGCTTACAATGAGCAGTTCTTC. The V gene is TRBV6-6, the J gene TRBJ2-1; D not resolved. V was trimmed by 9 bases and J by 4 bases, leaving 7 bases between them. Germline CDR1 and CDR2: MNHNY and SVGAGI (reference sequence). CDR3 length: 11 amino acids.

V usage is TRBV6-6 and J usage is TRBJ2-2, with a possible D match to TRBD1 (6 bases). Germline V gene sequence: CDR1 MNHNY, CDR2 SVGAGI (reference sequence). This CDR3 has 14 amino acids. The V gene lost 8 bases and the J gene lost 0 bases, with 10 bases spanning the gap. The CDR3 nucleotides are TGTGCCAGCTGTGGACAGACGAACACCGGGGAGCTGTTTTTT. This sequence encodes CASCGQTNTGELFF.